These 25 T cell receptor beta chains share one sample of origin, sequenced in a study of blood T cell repertoires in COVID-19. Data came from immunoSEQ multiplex PCR; TCRdb stores just in-frame clones and leaves some out. The sample includes about 320,000 clones, approximately 89% of them seen just once. Sequences were obtained from peripheral blood. These receptors were taken from a woman in her twenties or thirties with COVID-19, enrolled during active disease.

The CDR3 coding sequence is TGTGCCAGCAGTTACAGGGGGAACACCGGGGAGCTGTTTTTT. Encoded protein: CASSYRGNTGELFF. This chain joins TRBV6-5 and TRBJ2-2; TRBD1 is a possible D gene (5 bases). Germline values: CDR1 MNHEY, CDR2 SVGAGI. Trimming pared 2 bases from V and 1 base from J, leaving 5 bases between. The CDR3 covers 14 residues.

The chain employs TRBV7-8 and TRBJ1-5; the D gene is possibly TRBD1 (6 bases). Germline V gives CDR1 SGHVS, CDR2 FQNEAQ. V lost 2 bases and J lost 2, with 19 bases in between. This CDR3 has 18 amino acids. The chain's CDR3 is CASSLLYRIGGRNQPQHF. The CDR3 DNA is TGTGCCAGCAGCTTACTATACAGGATAGGGGGTCGCAATCAGCCCCAGCATTTT.

The chain combines TRBV4-1 with TRBJ2-1; TRBD2 aligns across 7 bases. Germline CDR1 MGHRA, CDR2 YSYEKL. V was clipped by 3 bases and J by 13 bases; unmatched bases: 9. The CDR3 is 13 residues long. CDR3 nucleotides: TGCGCCAGCAGCCAGGCCGGGACTATGGTTCAGTTCTTC. Its translation: CASSQAGTMVQFF.

The chain recombines TRBV27 with TRBJ1-1; D is uncertain. The CDR3 is made up of 14 amino acids. V was cut by 5 bases and J by 0 bases, with 10 bases left in between. CDR1 MNHEY and CDR2 SMNVEV come from the germline V gene (reference sequence). CDR3 nucleotides: TGTGCCAGCAGTCTAGCCGTCATGAACACTGAAGCTTTCTTT. Encoded protein: CASSLAVMNTEAFF.

This chain uses TRBV24-1 with TRBJ2-6, with D possibly being TRBD1 (6 bases). The CDR3 length is 16 residues. Trimming removed 6 bases at V and 1 base at J, with 12 bases between. CDR1 is KGHDR and CDR2 is SFDVKD in the germline V gene. The CDR3 spells CATSKGGTSGANVLTF. The CDR3 nucleotides read TGTGCCACCAGTAAAGGGGGAACGTCTGGGGCCAACGTCCTGACTTTC.

The table lists this clone with a count of one. V usage is TRBV19 and J usage is TRBJ1-5; TRBD1 aligns across 9 bases. Germline CDR1 reads LNHDA; CDR2 reads SQIVND (reference sequence). The CDR3 covers 15 residues. The junction had 6 bases not matched to a gene; V was cut back by 7 bases and J by 2 bases. The CDR3 loop is CASTSTGGGNQPQHF. The CDR3 bases are TGTGCCAGTACCTCAACAGGGGGCGGCAATCAGCCCCAGCATTTT.

The chain links TRBV6-2 or TRBV6-3 to TRBJ1-4; TRBD1 agrees at 10 bases. CDR1 is MNHEY and CDR2 is SVGEGT in the germline V gene. V dropped 4 bases and J dropped 7; count of bases not matched to a gene: 6. The CDR3 sequence is 15 residues long. The CDR3 here is CASSSRQGAGEKLFF. The CDR3 nucleotides are TGTGCCAGCAGTTCCCGACAGGGGGCGGGTGAAAAACTGTTTTTT.

The rearrangement joins TRBV6-5 to TRBJ1-2; tentative D call: TRBD1 (6 bases). This CDR3 has 13 amino acids. Germline V gives CDR1 MNHEY, CDR2 SVGAGI. Trimming shortened V by 6 bases and J by 2 bases, and 10 bases separated the two germline ends. The CDR3 coding sequence is TGTGCCAGCAGGCTCGACAGGAACTATGGCTACACCTTC. Protein product: CASRLDRNYGYTF.

The chain has TRBV27 and TRBJ1-2; TRBD1 agrees at 9 bases. There are 14 residues in the CDR3. The J segment lost 8 bases and the V segment lost 3 bases, leaving 7 bases of the junction unmatched. The germline gives CDR1 MNHEY, CDR2 SMNVEV (reference sequence). The CDR3 reads CASSLTGGIRGYTF. The CDR3 DNA reads TGTGCCAGCAGTTTGACAGGGGGAATTCGGGGCTACACCTTC.

This chain joins TRBV7-6 and TRBJ1-4, with 12 bases identical to TRBD1. CDR3 size: 14 residues. V shed 6 bases and J 13 bases; nucleotides not matched to a gene: 9. Germline V lookup: CDR1 SGHVS, CDR2 FNYEAQ. This chain's CDR3 is CASRQGQGATLLFF. Here the CDR3 DNA reads TGTGCCAGCAGACAGGGACAGGGGGCGACCCTACTGTTTTTT.

The CDR3 reads CASSHRGHQETQYF. The CDR3 bases are TGTGCCAGCAGCCACAGGGGGCACCAAGAGACCCAGTACTTC. J is TRBJ2-5 and V is TRBV3-1 (or the pseudogene TRBV3-2), with 8 bases aligning to TRBD1. This CDR3 is built from 14 residues. The V gene's germline CDR1 is LGHDT and CDR2 YNNKEL (reference sequence). After removal of 3 bases from V and 0 bases from J, the junction contained 0 bases not matched to a gene.

The chain carries TRBV19 and TRBJ2-7; 8 bases map to TRBD2. The CDR3 has 13 residues. The ends lost 6 bases at V and 6 bases at J; junction bases unmatched: 7. Germline loops: CDR1 LNHDA, CDR2 SQIVND (reference sequence). The CDR3 loop reads CASSRAGGGEQYF. The CDR3 nucleotides are TGTGCCAGTAGCCGAGCCGGGGGGGGCGAGCAGTACTTC.

The V gene is TRBV28, the J gene TRBJ2-7; D gene unclear. In germline, CDR1 is MDHEN, CDR2 SYDVKM. Trimming pared 3 bases from V and 6 bases from J, leaving 9 bases between. The CDR3 runs to 12 residues. The CDR3 loop reads CASSFLRVEQYF. CDR3 DNA sequence: TGTGCCAGCAGTTTCTTACGGGTCGAGCAGTACTTC. Using reference TRBV28 and TRBJ2-7 for the parts outside the CDR3, the full variable domain is DVKVTQSSRYLVKRTGEKVFLECVQDMDHENMFWYRQDPGLGLRLIYFSYDVKMKEKGDIPEGYSVSREKKERFSLILESASTNQTSMYLCASSFLRVEQYFGPGTRLTVT.

V and J are TRBV5-6 and TRBJ1-4; 8 nucleotides agree with TRBD1. This CDR3 comprises 17 residues. V dropped 4 bases and J dropped 0; count of bases not matched to a gene: 8. Germline-derived CDR1 and CDR2 are SGHDT and YYEEEE. The CDR3 here is CASSPGDRCATNEKLFF. The CDR3 DNA reads as TGTGCCAGCAGCCCCGGGGACAGGTGCGCAACTAATGAAAAACTGTTTTTT.

The chain links TRBV5-6 to TRBJ1-5; D gene ambiguous. This CDR3 has 15 residues. Deletions cut 0 bases from V and 0 bases from J, with 7 bases between. Germline CDR1 reads SGHDT; CDR2 reads YYEEEE. The CDR3 DNA sequence: TGTGCCAGCAGCTTGGGGCCGAATAGCAATCAGCCCCAGCATTTT. Its translation is CASSLGPNSNQPQHF.

The chain combines TRBV27 with TRBJ2-7; a possible D gene is TRBD1 (7 bases). The CDR3 contains 14 residues. Germline values: CDR1 MNHEY, CDR2 SMNVEV (reference sequence). V was cut by 0 bases and J by 5 bases, with 11 bases left in between. The CDR3 loop reads CASSLSPGGNEQYF. CDR3 in DNA: TGTGCCAGCAGTTTATCCCCAGGGGGGAACGAGCAGTACTTC.

The J gene is TRBJ2-1, the V gene TRBV29-1, with 8 positions matching TRBD1. Germline assignment: CDR1 SQVTM and CDR2 ANQGSEA. The CDR3 runs 12 residues. Losses at the gene ends were 7 bases for V and 10 bases for J; bases not matched to a gene: 9. Written as DNA, the CDR3 is TGCAGCGCCGGACAGGGTCCCGGGGAGCAGTTCTTC. Translating gives CSAGQGPGEQFF.

V and J are TRBV28 and TRBJ2-1; D perhaps matches TRBD1 (6 bases). The ends were cut back, 7 bases at V and 6 bases at J, with 22 bases in the middle. Germline lookup yields CDR1 MDHEN and CDR2 SYDVKM. The CDR3 has 16 residues. CDR3 amino acids: CASKSFVAGESNEQFF. DNA for the CDR3: TGTGCCAGCAAATCTTTCGTGGCAGGGGAAAGCAATGAGCAGTTCTTC.

J is TRBJ2-1 and V is TRBV19; 14 positions match TRBD2. Germline V lookup: CDR1 LNHDA, CDR2 SQIVND (reference sequence). CDR3 size: 15 residues. Trimming removed 7 bases from V and 9 bases from J; junction bases left unmatched: 8. CDR3 residues: CASMPRLAGGREQFF. For the CDR3, the DNA is TGTGCCAGTATGCCTAGACTAGCGGGGGGGCGTGAGCAGTTCTTC. Full variable domain (rest looked up from reference TRBV19 and TRBJ2-1): DGGITQSPKYLFRKEGQNVTLSCEQNLNHDAMYWYRQDPGQGLRLIYYSQIVNDFQKGDIAEGYSVSREKKESFPLTVTSAQKNPTAFYLCASMPRLAGGREQFFGPGTRLTVL.

This sequence joins TRBV10-1 and TRBJ2-1, with 14 bases identical to TRBD2. The J segment lost 10 bases and the V segment lost 6 bases, leaving 8 bases of the junction unmatched. CDR1 is WNHNN and CDR2 is SYGVQD in the germline V gene (reference sequence). This CDR3 region has 15 residues. The CDR3 region is CASSRLAGGLGEQFF. The DNA for the CDR3 is TGCGCCAGCAGCCGACTAGCGGGGGGGCTAGGGGAGCAGTTCTTC.

This rearrangement joins TRBV18 to TRBJ2-5, with no clear D. V dropped 3 bases and J dropped 5 bases, with 13 bases sitting between them. The germline V gene has CDR1 KGHSH and CDR2 LQKENI. CDR3 length: 14 amino acids. The CDR3, as DNA: TGTGCCAGCTCACCCCCTAGAGACGGGGAGACCCAGTACTTC. It encodes CASSPPRDGETQYF. The entire variable domain, with the rest obtained from reference TRBV18 and TRBJ2-5, is as follows: NAGVMQNPRHLVRRRGQEARLRCSPMKGHSHVYWYRQLPEEGLKFMVYLQKENIIDESGMPKERFSAEFPKEGPSILRIQQVVRGDSAAYFCASSPPRDGETQYFGPGTRLLVL.

This clone has more than one count but fewer than ten. J is TRBJ2-7 and V is TRBV3-1 (or the pseudogene TRBV3-2), with D uncertain. V was clipped by 2 bases and J by 7 bases, with 15 bases between them. The CDR3 runs to 14 residues. The germline gives CDR1 LGHDT, CDR2 YNNKEL (reference sequence). CDR3 sequence (DNA): TGTGCCAGCAGCCAAACCTACGGGTATGAAGAGCAGTACTTC. It translates to CASSQTYGYEEQYF.

This clone was recorded only once. The gene calls are TRBV9 and TRBJ2-3, with D perhaps matching TRBD1 (5 bases). The germline V gene encodes CDR1 SGDLS and CDR2 YYNGEE. The V end lost 4 bases, the J end lost 0 bases, and 9 bases lay between the germline ends. This CDR3 region has 14 residues. CDR3 nucleotides: TGTGCCAGCAGCAAGGGGATCAGCACAGATACGCAGTATTTT. This translates into CASSKGISTDTQYF.

The chain joins TRBV12-3 or TRBV12-4 to TRBJ2-1; no reliable D call. The CDR3 has 13 amino acids. Trimming took 5 bases from V and 12 from J, leaving 17 bases between them. The CDR3, as DNA: TGTGCCAGCAGTCCCCTCGCACTACCTTGGCAGTTCTTC. This codes for CASSPLALPWQFF.

V usage is TRBV6-6 and J usage is TRBJ2-2, with D possibly being TRBD1 (6 bases). The CDR3 sequence is 15 residues long. In germline, CDR1 is MNHNY, CDR2 SVGAGI (reference sequence). V lost 6 bases to trimming and J lost 1 base, with 12 bases between them. CDR3 region: CASRFTGQNTGELFF. For the CDR3, the DNA is TGTGCCAGCAGATTCACGGGACAGAACACCGGGGAGCTGTTTTTT.